These T cell receptor beta chains were read from a single sample in a study of T cells in Graves' hyperthyroidism and ophthalmopathy. Each CDR3 protein is one row after TCRdb ran MiXCR on the multiplex PCR reads. The sample lists around 300,000 distinct CDR3 sequences, roughly 13% occurring once. The sample consisted of blood. The receptors come from a woman aged 25 to 45 with Graves' hyperthyroidism that later progressed to Graves' ophthalmopathy. Both conserved end residues are part of each CDR3. The D gene is left open where the match is weak. Only some rows state a clone size, as once, few, many or a class for expanded clones.

TRBV10-3	many	15	TRBJ1-1	.	CAITKDRILNTEAFF	TGTGCCATCACCAAGGACAGAATACTGAACACTGAAGCTTTCTTT
TRBV3-1	many	16	TRBJ1-4	TRBD1	CASSQALGTGSEKLFF	TGTGCCAGCAGCCAGGCACTTGGGACAGGGAGCGAAAAACTGTTTTTT
TRBV7-2	many	14	TRBJ2-5	.	CASSLQGIQETQYF	TGTGCCAGCAGCTTACAGGGAATACAAGAGACCCAGTACTTC
TRBV20-1	many	17	TRBJ2-1	.	CSARKSEGPSAYNEQFF	TGCAGTGCTAGGAAGTCGGAGGGGCCTTCGGCCTACAATGAGCAGTTCTTC
TRBV5-1	.	17	TRBJ2-7	TRBD2	CASSTGLAGGRTTEQYF	TGCGCCAGCAGCACGGGACTAGCGGGAGGGCGGACTACCGAGCAGTACTTC
TRBV20-1	.	17	TRBJ2-3	TRBD2	CSARGGLAGGVVSTQYF	TGCAGTGCTAGGGGTGGACTAGCGGGAGGGGTTGTGAGTACGCAGTATTTT
TRBV27	many	14	TRBJ1-5	.	CASSSLGEYLPQHF	TGTGCCAGCAGTTCCTTGGGGGAGTACCTGCCCCAGCATTTT
TRBV9	few	15	TRBJ2-1	.	CASSVRESSYNEQFF	TGTGCCAGCAGCGTCCGAGAGAGCTCCTACAATGAGCAGTTCTTC
TRBV11-2	many	16	TRBJ2-5	TRBD1	CASSLESGQLQETQYF	TGTGCCAGCAGCTTAGAGTCGGGACAGCTCCAAGAGACCCAGTACTTC
TRBV4-1	.	19	TRBJ2-7	TRBD1	CASSQDLWGRGYSPYEQYF	TGCGCCAGCAGCCAAGATCTTTGGGGCAGGGGGTACTCGCCCTACGAGCAGTACTTC
TRBV19	few	15	TRBJ1-6	.	CASSMAKASNSPLHF	TGTGCCAGTAGTATGGCGAAGGCAAGTAATTCACCCCTCCACTTT
TRBV27	many	15	TRBJ2-1	.	CASSPSDSSYNEQFF	TGTGCCAGCAGTCCTAGCGACAGCTCCTACAATGAGCAGTTCTTC
TRBV19	few	13	TRBJ2-5	.	CASSRRLQETQYF	TGTGCCAGTAGTCGCCGCCTACAAGAGACCCAGTACTTC
TRBV20-1	.	13	TRBJ2-7	TRBD2	CSASPSGGYEQYF	TGCAGTGCTAGTCCTAGCGGGGGTTACGAGCAGTACTTC
TRBV30	many	14	TRBJ1-5	.	CAWSSAGSTQPQHF	TGTGCCTGGAGTTCCGCAGGGTCCACTCAGCCCCAGCATTTT
TRBV27	.	15	TRBJ2-1	.	CASSLSINRLYEQFF	TGTGCCAGCAGTTTATCGATTAACAGGTTATATGAGCAGTTCTTC
TRBV20-1	few	16	TRBJ2-1	TRBD2	CSATDNLAGDYNEQFF	TGCAGTGCTACCGATAATCTAGCGGGAGACTACAATGAGCAGTTCTTC
TRBV19	few	13	TRBJ2-7	.	CASSSARGYEQYF	TGTGCCAGTAGTTCCGCCAGGGGCTACGAGCAGTACTTC
TRBV6-1	many	14	TRBJ1-5	.	CATKLSREYQPQHF	TGTGCCACCAAACTTTCCAGGGAATATCAGCCCCAGCATTTT
TRBV7-3	many	15	TRBJ2-3	TRBD2	CASSMYGTTTDTQYF	TGTGCCAGCAGCATGTATGGGACTACCACAGATACGCAGTATTTT
TRBV20-1	few	17	TRBJ2-1	TRBD2	CSASGLAGENSYNEQFF	TGCAGTGCTAGCGGACTAGCGGGAGAAAACTCCTACAATGAGCAGTTCTTC
TRBV9	few	16	TRBJ2-2	.	CASSAFQRADTGELFF	TGTGCCAGCAGCGCCTTCCAGCGGGCCGACACCGGGGAGCTGTTTTTT
TRBV9	many	15	TRBJ1-1	.	CASSVDQYGVAEAFF	TGTGCCAGCAGCGTAGATCAGTACGGGGTCGCTGAAGCTTTCTTT
TRBV4-1	many	16	TRBJ1-1	.	CASSQEGGRRGTEAFF	TGCGCCAGCAGCCAAGAAGGGGGGAGACGGGGCACTGAAGCTTTCTTT
TRBV28	many	12	TRBJ2-1	.	CASGGDGNEQFF	TGTGCCAGCGGAGGGGATGGCAATGAGCAGTTCTTC
TRBV12-3/TRBV12-4	many	13	TRBJ1-1	.	CATYYTWNTEAFF	TGTGCCACCTATTACACCTGGAACACTGAAGCTTTCTTT
TRBV14	.	17	TRBJ2-6	.	CASSSRDGEWGANVLTF	TGTGCCAGCAGCAGCCGGGACGGCGAGTGGGGGGCCAACGTCCTGACTTTC
TRBV28	many	13	TRBJ1-4	.	CASRFRPIEKLFF	TGTGCCAGCAGGTTCCGCCCTATAGAAAAACTGTTTTTT